This T cell receptor beta chain was retrieved from a study of CD8+ T cells in alopecia areata. Study summary: Affected scalp percentage determined the severity score of treated patients.

Extraction of RNA preceded its reverse transcription into cDNA, which served as the sequencing template. The protocol was immunoSEQ multiplex PCR, while the TCRdb copy is restricted to in-frame clones and leaves out a portion. The sample holds some 170,000 clones, less than 70% seen once. Note on this clone: Its antigen is not known.

CDR3 length: 15 residues. Trimming removed 5 bases from V and 0 bases from J, with 13 bases in between. Germline V gene sequence: CDR1 LNHNV, CDR2 YYDKDF (reference sequence). Study results and caveats: Scalp and blood retained many expanded lesional clones during tofacitinib.

Treatment specified: oral pan-JAK inhibitor, 5-10 mg twice daily. V gene TRBV15 combines with J gene TRBJ1-1, with no clear D. This specimen was CD8+ T cells sorted from blood, taken at week 24, from a patient treated with tofacitinib. The clonotype was recovered from a human donor with alopecia areata. CDR3 coding DNA: TGTGCCACCAGCGTCAGCCGGGGAATGAACACTGAAGCTTTCTTT. Translating gives CATSVSRGMNTEAFF. Filled out from reference TRBV15 and TRBJ1-1, the complete variable domain reads DAMVIQNPRYQVTQFGKPVTLSCSQTLNHNVMYWYQQKSSQAPKLLFHYYDKDFNNEADTPDNFQSRRPNTSFCFLDIRSPGLGDTAMYLCATSVSRGMNTEAFFGQGTRLTVV.